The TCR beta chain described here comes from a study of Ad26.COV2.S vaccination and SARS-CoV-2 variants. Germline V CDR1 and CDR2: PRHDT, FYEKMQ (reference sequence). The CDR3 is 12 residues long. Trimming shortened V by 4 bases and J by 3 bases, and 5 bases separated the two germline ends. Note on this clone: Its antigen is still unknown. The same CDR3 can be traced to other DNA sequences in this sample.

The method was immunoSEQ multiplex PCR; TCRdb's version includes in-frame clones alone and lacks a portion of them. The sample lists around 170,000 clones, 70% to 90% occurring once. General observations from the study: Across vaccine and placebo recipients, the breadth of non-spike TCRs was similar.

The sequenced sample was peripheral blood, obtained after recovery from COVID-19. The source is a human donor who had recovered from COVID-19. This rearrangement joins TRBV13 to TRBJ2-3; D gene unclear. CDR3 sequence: CASSSLTDTQYF. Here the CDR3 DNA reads TGTGCCAGCAGCTCCCTAACAGATACGCAGTATTTT.